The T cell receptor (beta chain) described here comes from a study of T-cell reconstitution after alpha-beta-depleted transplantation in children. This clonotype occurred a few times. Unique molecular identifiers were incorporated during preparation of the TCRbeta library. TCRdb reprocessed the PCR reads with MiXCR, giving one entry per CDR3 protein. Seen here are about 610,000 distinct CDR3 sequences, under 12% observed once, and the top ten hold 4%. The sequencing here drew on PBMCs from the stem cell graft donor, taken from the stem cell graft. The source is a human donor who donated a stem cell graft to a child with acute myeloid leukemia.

The CDR3 region has the DNA TGTGCCAGCACTTCACGGGAGTCGATCTACAATGAGCAGTTCTTC. Translating it yields CASTSRESIYNEQFF. J is TRBJ2-1 and V is TRBV6-5; TRBD2 might be the D (6 bases). The V gene's germline CDR1 is MNHEY and CDR2 SVGAGI. The CDR3 sequence is 15 residues long. Trimming took off 7 bases at V and 3 bases at J, with 16 bases between the two ends.